This T cell receptor (beta chain) appears in the sequencing data of a study of CD4 and CD8 cells across lung adenocarcinoma regions. Donors had localized lung adenocarcinoma, a non-small cell lung cancer. The V and J ends lost 7 bases and 2 bases respectively, with 17 bases between them. Germline V gene sequence: CDR1 MNHEY, CDR2 SMNVEV (reference sequence). The CDR3 is made up of 15 amino acids. TCRdb independently ran MiXCR on the PCR reads; one entry per CDR3 protein. The repertoire holds around 15,000 distinct CDR3 sequences, less than 55% seen once, with approximately 30% in the top ten. Sequenced material: CD8+ T cells from the center of a lung tumor. The clonotype originates from a female donor with lung adenocarcinoma. The CD4 and CD8 labels of this study may be unreliable. J is TRBJ1-2 and V is TRBV27, with no clear D. The CDR3 loop is CASKELANLNYGYTF. The CDR3 nucleotides read TGTGCCAGCAAAGAATTGGCGAACCTCAACTATGGCTACACCTTC.